These 9 T cell receptor beta chains share one sample of origin, sequenced in a study of blood T cell repertoires in COVID-19. Only in-frame clones appear in the TCRdb table, and some are missing; sequencing was by immunoSEQ multiplex PCR. This table has 95,000 to 100,000 clones, 81% appearing once. The source material was peripheral blood. These receptors came from a woman of 80 years or more with acute or convalescent COVID-19.

This rearrangement joins TRBV19 to TRBJ1-6, with unresolved D. This CDR3 is 15 amino acids long. Germline CDR1 is LNHDA and CDR2 is SQIVND (reference sequence). Trimming pared 2 bases from V and 1 base from J, leaving 6 bases between. The CDR3 protein is CASSISGSYNSPLHF. The CDR3 region has the DNA TGTGCCAGTAGTATATCAGGATCCTATAATTCACCCCTCCACTTT.

The sample holds a few counts of this clone. The chain joins TRBV7-9 to TRBJ1-4; 7 bases line up with TRBD1. With 6 bases clipped from V and 7 bases from J, the junction kept 8 bases outside the gene matches. The germline V gene encodes CDR1 SEHNR and CDR2 FQNEAQ (reference sequence). The CDR3 loop spans 14 amino acids. The CDR3 coding sequence is TGTGCCAGCAGTCCCCGCGACAGGGTTGAAAAACTGTTTTTT. It translates to CASSPRDRVEKLFF.

This clone appeared many times. The chain combines TRBV19 with TRBJ1-5, with D uncertain. The V and J ends lost 6 bases and 7 bases respectively, with 22 bases between them. Germline V gives CDR1 LNHDA, CDR2 SQIVND (reference sequence). The CDR3 sequence is 16 residues long. The CDR3 nucleotides read TGTGCCAGTAGCCTACCGTCAGGCTCTACCGGCCAGCCCCAGCATTTT. This gives the protein CASSLPSGSTGQPQHF.

V gene TRBV6-5 combines with J gene TRBJ1-6; D unclear. Germline V gene lookup returns CDR1 MNHEY and CDR2 SVGAGI. Trimming pared 2 bases from V and 8 bases from J, leaving 10 bases between. CDR3 length: 14 amino acids. The CDR3 DNA sequence: TGTGCCAGCAGTTACGCGGGTCGGGATTCACCCCTCCACTTT. Its translation is CASSYAGRDSPLHF.

V is TRBV20-1 and J is TRBJ2-5; 13 nucleotides align to TRBD2. Germline values: CDR1 DFQATT, CDR2 SNEGSKA (reference sequence). Trimming cost V 3 bases and J 5 bases; bases outside gene matches: 6. The CDR3 is 15 amino acids. CDR3 protein: CSASYGLAGVETQYF. The CDR3 coding sequence is TGCAGTGCTAGTTATGGACTAGCGGGGGTTGAGACCCAGTACTTC.

V and J are TRBV27 and TRBJ2-2; TRBD2 aligns across 12 bases. This CDR3 is built from 16 residues. The V segment lost 5 bases and the J segment 5 bases; nucleotides outside the gene matches: 6. Germline V gene data show CDR1 as MNHEY and CDR2 as SMNVEV (reference sequence). The CDR3: CASSTLAGGRTGELFF. CDR3 bases: TGTGCCAGCAGTACCCTAGCGGGGGGGCGTACCGGGGAGCTGTTTTTT.

V gene TRBV19 combines with J gene TRBJ2-7, with D unresolved. CDR3 length: 13 amino acids. The germline CDR1 and CDR2 sequences are LNHDA and SQIVND (reference sequence). V was trimmed by 4 bases and J by 6 bases, leaving 13 bases between them. In DNA, the CDR3 is TGTGCCAGTAGTACGACTCTTAGTCGCGAGCAGTACTTC. This encodes CASSTTLSREQYF.

Worth noting for this clone: Other DNA sequences from this sample encode an identical CDR3 as well. The chain uses TRBV6-2 or TRBV6-3 and TRBJ1-1; the D is unclear. Trimming removed 2 bases from V and 2 bases from J, with 6 bases in between. Per germline, CDR1 MNHEY and CDR2 SVGEGT. The CDR3 loop spans 13 amino acids. The CDR3 region has the DNA TGTGCCAGCAGTTACGGGCAAAACACTGAAGCTTTCTTT. Amino acid sequence: CASSYGQNTEAFF.

The chain recombines TRBV15 with TRBJ1-3, with D possibly matching TRBD1 (6 bases). Germline lookup yields CDR1 LNHNV and CDR2 YYDKDF (reference sequence). With 0 bases removed from V and 4 bases from J, the gap between germline ends came to 10 bases. The CDR3 is 15 residues long. The CDR3 DNA reads as TGTGCCACCAGCAGAGAACAGGGAGGGGGAAACACCATATATTTT. It codes for CATSREQGGGNTIYF.